The TCR beta chain described here comes from a study of cytomegalovirus exposure and HLA in healthy donors. Overall study context: A previous analysis identified 95 million to 130 million unique TCR beta sequences derived from around 180 million T cells. Study observations and caveats: Among TCR sequences, most were rare, though some public TCRs appeared in many donors.

A note on this clone: The antigen remains undetermined.

Germline-derived CDR1 and CDR2 are MNHEY and SVGAGI. The CDR3 consists of 16 residues. With V trimmed by 4 bases and J by 4 bases, 8 bases remained unmatched. In the PCR, 60 Vbeta and 13 Jbeta primers were used. The protocol was immunoSEQ multiplex PCR, while the TCRdb copy is restricted to in-frame clones and leaves out a portion. Found here are more than 80,000 clones, approximately 64% of them singletons; the top ten hold 2.5% to 3.5%. This TCR was sampled from a man between 60 and 70 years old in good health and CMV-seronegative. The sequencing input was PBMCs. V usage is TRBV6-5 and J usage is TRBJ1-5, with TRBD1 matching over 9 bases. CDR3 sequence reads: CASSSLGTGQNQPQHF. For the CDR3, the DNA is TGTGCCAGCAGTTCTCTTGGGACAGGGCAGAATCAGCCCCAGCATTTT.